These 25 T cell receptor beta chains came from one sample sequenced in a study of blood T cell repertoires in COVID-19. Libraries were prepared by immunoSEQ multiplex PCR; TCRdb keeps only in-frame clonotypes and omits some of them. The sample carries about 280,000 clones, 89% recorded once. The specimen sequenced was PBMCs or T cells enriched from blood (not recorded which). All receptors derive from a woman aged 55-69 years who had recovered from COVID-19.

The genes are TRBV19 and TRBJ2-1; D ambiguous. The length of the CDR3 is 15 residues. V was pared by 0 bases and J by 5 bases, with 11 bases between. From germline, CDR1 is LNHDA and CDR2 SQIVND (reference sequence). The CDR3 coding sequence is TGTGCCAGTAGTATAGAAGTGGCCCAGAACAATGAGCAGTTCTTC. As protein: CASSIEVAQNNEQFF.

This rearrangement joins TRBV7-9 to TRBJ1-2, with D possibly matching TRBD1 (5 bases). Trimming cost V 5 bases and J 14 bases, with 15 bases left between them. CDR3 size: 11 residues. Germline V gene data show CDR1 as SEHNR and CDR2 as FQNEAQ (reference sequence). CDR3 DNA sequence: TGTGCCAGCAGCCCCGGGGGGGTTTGGACCTTC. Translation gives CASSPGGVWTF.

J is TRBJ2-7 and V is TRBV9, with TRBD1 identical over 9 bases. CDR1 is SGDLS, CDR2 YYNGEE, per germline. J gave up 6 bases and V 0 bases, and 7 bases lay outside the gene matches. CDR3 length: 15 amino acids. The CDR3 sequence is CASSVGPGQGSEQYF. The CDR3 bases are TGTGCCAGCAGCGTAGGTCCGGGACAGGGTTCCGAGCAGTACTTC.

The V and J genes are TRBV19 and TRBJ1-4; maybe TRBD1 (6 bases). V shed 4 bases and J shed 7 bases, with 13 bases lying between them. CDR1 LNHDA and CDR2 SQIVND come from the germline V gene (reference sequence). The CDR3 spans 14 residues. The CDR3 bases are TGTGCCAGTAGTACGGGGGGCTGGGGTGAAAAACTGTTTTTT. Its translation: CASSTGGWGEKLFF.

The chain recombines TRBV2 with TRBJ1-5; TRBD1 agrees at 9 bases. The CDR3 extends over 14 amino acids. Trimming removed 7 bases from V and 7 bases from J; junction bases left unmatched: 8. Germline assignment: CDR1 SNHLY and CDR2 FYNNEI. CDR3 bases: TGTGCCAGCACGACGGGACAGGGCGGCCAGCCCCAGCATTTT. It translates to CASTTGQGGQPQHF. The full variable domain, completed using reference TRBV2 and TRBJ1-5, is EPEVTQTPSHQVTQMGQEVILRCVPISNHLYFYWYRQILGQKVEFLVSFYNNEISEKSEIFDDQFSVERPDGSNFTLKIRSTKLEDSAMYFCASTTGQGGQPQHFGDGTRLSIL.

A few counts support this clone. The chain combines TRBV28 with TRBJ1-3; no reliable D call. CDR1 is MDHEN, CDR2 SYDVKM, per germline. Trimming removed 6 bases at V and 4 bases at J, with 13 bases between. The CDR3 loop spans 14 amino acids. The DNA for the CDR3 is TGTGCCAGCAGCTTGGGAGGGCTCGGAAACACCATATATTTT. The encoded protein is CASSLGGLGNTIYF.

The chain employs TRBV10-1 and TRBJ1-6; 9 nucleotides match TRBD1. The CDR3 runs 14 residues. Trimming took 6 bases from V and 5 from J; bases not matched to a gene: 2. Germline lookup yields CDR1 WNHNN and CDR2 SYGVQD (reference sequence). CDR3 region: CASSRDRDNSPLHF. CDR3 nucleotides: TGCGCCAGCAGCCGGGACAGGGATAATTCACCCCTCCACTTT.

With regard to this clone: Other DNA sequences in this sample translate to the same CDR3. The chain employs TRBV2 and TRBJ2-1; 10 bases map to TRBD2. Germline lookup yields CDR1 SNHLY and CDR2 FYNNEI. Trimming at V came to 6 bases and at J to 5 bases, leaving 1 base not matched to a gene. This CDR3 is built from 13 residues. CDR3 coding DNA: TGTGCCAGCAGACTAGCGGGGAACAATGAGCAGTTCTTC. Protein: CASRLAGNNEQFF.

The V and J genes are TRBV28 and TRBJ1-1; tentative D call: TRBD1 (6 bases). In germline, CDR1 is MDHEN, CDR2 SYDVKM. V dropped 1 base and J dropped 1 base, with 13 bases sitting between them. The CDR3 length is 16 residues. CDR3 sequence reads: CASSLSPYRANTEAFF. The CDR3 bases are TGTGCCAGCAGTTTATCTCCATACAGGGCGAACACTGAAGCTTTCTTT.

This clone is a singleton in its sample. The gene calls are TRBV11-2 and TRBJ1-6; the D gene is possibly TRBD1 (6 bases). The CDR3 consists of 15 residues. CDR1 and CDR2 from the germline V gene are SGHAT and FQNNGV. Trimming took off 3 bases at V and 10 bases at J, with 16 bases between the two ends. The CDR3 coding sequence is TGTGCCAGCAGCTTGGAAGGGGGAACGGGCTCACCCCTCCACTTT. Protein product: CASSLEGGTGSPLHF. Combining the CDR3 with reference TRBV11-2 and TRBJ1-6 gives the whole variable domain EAGVAQSPRYKIIEKRQSVAFWCNPISGHATLYWYQQILGQGPKLLIQFQNNGVVDDSQLPKDRFSAERLKGVDSTLKIQPAKLEDSAVYLCASSLEGGTGSPLHFGNGTRLTVT.

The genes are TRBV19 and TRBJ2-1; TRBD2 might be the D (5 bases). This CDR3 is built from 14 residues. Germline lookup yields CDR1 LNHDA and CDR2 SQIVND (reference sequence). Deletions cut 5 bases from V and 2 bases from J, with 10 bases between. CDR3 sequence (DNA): TGTGCCAGTAGTCTTCACGGGACCTACAATGAGCAGTTCTTC. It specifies CASSLHGTYNEQFF.

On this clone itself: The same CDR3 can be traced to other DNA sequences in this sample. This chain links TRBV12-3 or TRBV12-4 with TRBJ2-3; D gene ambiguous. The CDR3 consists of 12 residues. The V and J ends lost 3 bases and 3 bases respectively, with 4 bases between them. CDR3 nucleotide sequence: TGTGCCAGCAGTTTGAGGACAGATACGCAGTATTTT. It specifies CASSLRTDTQYF.

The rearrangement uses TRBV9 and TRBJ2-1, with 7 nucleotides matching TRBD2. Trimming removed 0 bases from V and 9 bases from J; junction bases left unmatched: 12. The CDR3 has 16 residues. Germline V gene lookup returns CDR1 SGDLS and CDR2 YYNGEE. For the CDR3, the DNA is TGTGCCAGCAGCGTAGCTAGTACGGGGGGAGCTAGTGAGCAGTTCTTC. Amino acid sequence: CASSVASTGGASEQFF.

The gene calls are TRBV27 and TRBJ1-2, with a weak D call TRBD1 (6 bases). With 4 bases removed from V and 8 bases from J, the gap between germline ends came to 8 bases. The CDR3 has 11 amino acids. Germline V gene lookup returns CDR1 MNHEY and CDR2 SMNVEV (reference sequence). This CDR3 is CASSSGGGYTF. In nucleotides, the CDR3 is TGTGCCAGCAGTTCGGGGGGCGGCTACACCTTC.

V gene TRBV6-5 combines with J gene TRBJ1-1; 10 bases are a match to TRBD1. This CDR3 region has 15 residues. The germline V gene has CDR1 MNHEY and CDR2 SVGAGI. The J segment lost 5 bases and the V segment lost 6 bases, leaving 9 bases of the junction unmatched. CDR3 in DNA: TGTGCCAGCAGCCCAGACAGGGGGCAAGGAACTGAAGCTTTCTTT. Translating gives CASSPDRGQGTEAFF.

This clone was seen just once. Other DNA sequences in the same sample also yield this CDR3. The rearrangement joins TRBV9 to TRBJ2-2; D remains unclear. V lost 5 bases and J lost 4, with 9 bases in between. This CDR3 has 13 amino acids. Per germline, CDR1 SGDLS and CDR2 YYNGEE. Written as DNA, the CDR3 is TGTGCCAGCAGTGTTACGGGCACCGGGGAGCTGTTTTTT. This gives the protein CASSVTGTGELFF.

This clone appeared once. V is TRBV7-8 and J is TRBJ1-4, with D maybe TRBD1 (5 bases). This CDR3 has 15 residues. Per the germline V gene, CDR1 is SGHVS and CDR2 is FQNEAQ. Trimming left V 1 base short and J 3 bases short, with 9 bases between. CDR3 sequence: CASSLGGAANEKLFF. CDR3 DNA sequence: TGTGCCAGCAGCTTAGGCGGGGCGGCTAATGAAAAACTGTTTTTT.

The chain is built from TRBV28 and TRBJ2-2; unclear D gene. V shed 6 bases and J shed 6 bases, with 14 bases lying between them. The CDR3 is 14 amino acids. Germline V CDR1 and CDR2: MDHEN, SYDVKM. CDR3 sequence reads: CASSKPQDPGELFF. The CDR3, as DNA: TGTGCCAGCAGCAAACCCCAGGATCCCGGGGAGCTGTTTTTT. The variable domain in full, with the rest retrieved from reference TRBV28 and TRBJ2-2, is DVKVTQSSRYLVKRTGEKVFLECVQDMDHENMFWYRQDPGLGLRLIYFSYDVKMKEKGDIPEGYSVSREKKERFSLILESASTNQTSMYLCASSKPQDPGELFFGEGSRLTVL.

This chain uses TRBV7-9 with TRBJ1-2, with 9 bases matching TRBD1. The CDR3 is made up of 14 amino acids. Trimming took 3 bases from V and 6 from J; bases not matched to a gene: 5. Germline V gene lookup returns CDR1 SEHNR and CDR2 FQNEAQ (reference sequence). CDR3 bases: TGTGCCAGCAGCTTCCTGGGACAGGGCGATGGCTACACCTTC. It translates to CASSFLGQGDGYTF.

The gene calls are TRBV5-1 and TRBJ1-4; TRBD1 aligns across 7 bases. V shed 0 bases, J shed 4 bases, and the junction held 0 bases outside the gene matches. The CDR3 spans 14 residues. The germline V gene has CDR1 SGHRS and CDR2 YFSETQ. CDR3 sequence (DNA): TGCGCCAGCAGCTTGGGGGACAGTAATGAAAAACTGTTTTTT. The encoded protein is CASSLGDSNEKLFF. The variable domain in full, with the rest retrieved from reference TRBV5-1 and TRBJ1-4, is KAGVTQTPRYLIKTRGQQVTLSCSPISGHRSVSWYQQTPGQGLQFLFEYFSETQRNKGNFPGRFSGRQFSNSRSEMNVSTLELGDSALYLCASSLGDSNEKLFFGSGTQLSVL.

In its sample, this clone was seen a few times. CDR3 in DNA: TGTGCCAGCAGCTTGGCCCCCCAGGGGAACTATGGCTACACCTTC. This sequence encodes CASSLAPQGNYGYTF. The chain couples TRBV7-3 to TRBJ1-2, with a weak D call TRBD1 (6 bases). This CDR3 contains 15 residues. V dropped 3 bases and J dropped 2 bases, with 13 bases sitting between them. Germline CDR1 reads SGHTA; CDR2 reads FQGTGA.

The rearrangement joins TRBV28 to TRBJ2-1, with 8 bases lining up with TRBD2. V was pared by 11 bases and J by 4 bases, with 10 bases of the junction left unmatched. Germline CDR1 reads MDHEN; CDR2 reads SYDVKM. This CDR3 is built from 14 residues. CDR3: CAVGAGGLYNEQFF. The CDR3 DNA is TGTGCCGTGGGGGCGGGAGGCCTTTACAATGAGCAGTTCTTC.

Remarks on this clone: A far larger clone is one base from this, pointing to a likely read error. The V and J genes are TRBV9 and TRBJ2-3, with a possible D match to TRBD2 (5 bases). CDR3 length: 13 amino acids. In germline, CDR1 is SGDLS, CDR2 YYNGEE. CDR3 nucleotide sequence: TGTGCCAACAGCGTAGGAGGCGCAGATACGCAGTATTTT. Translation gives CANSVGGADTQYF.

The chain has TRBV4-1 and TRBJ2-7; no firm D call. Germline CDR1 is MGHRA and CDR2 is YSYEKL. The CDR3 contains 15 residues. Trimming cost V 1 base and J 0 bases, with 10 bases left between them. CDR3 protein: CASSQAAWSSYEQYF. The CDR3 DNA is TGCGCCAGCAGCCAAGCTGCGTGGAGCTCCTACGAGCAGTACTTC.

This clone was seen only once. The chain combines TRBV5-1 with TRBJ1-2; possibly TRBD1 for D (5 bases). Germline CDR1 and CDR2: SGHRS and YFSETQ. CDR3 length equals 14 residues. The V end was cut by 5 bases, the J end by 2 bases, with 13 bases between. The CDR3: CASRSDKGNYGYTF. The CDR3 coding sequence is TGCGCCAGCAGGTCCGACAAGGGGAACTATGGCTACACCTTC.